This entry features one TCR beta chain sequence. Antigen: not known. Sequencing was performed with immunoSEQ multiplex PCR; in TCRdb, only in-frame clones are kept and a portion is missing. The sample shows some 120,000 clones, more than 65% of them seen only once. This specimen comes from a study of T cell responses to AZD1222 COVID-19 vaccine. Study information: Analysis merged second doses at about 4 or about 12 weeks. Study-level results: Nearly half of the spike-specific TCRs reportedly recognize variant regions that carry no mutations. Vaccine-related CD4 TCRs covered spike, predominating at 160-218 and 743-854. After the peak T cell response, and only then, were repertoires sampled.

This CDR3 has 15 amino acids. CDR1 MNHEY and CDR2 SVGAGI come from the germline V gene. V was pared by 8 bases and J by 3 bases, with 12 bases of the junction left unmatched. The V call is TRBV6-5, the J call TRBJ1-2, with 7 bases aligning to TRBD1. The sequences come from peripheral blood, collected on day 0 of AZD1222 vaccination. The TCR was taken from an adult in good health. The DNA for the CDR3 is TGTGCCAGCGCCTTAAGGGCAGGGGGGGACTATGGCTACACCTTC. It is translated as CASALRAGGDYGYTF.